Following are 10 T cell receptor beta chains from one sample sequenced in a study of blood T cells in healthy people across ages. With a J-beta primer mix and a sample-barcoded 5' primer, a second PCR ran about 7 to 11 cycles. TCRdb recomputed calls from the 5' RACE reads with MiXCR, one row per CDR3 protein. This table has under 2,000,000 distinct CDR3 sequences, just under 50% appearing once. Sequenced: blood. The receptors shown here come from a woman between 40 and 50 years old in good health.

This clonotype was counted between two and nine times. V and J are TRBV28 and TRBJ1-2; a possible D gene is TRBD1 (6 bases). This CDR3 is built from 14 residues. Per the germline V gene, CDR1 is MDHEN and CDR2 is SYDVKM. Trimming pared 5 bases from V and 3 bases from J, leaving 13 bases between. This CDR3 reads CASSVTGSYYGYTF. Here the CDR3 DNA reads TGTGCCAGCAGTGTTACAGGGAGTTACTATGGCTACACCTTC.

The gene calls are TRBV9 and TRBJ1-6, with TRBD1 as a possible D gene (6 bases). The V end was cut by 0 bases, the J end by 14 bases, with 12 bases between. This CDR3 spans 13 amino acids. Germline V CDR1 and CDR2: SGDLS, YYNGEE. In DNA form, the CDR3 reads TGTGCCAGCAGCGTAGACGGGGGCACGGCCCTCCACTTT. It codes for CASSVDGGTALHF.

CDR3 nucleotides: TGCGCCAGCAGCCACGATCCGGGTGAAAAACTGTTTTTT. Amino acids: CASSHDPGEKLFF. The chain carries TRBV4-3 and TRBJ1-4; D unclear. Germline lookup yields CDR1 LGHNA and CDR2 YSLEER. The CDR3 length is 13 residues. Between the trimmed V and J ends, which lost 3 bases and 7 bases, there was a span of 9 bases.

This clonotype was detected only once. The V call is TRBV21-1, the J call TRBJ2-5; the table names TRBD1, a call not compared with the DNA. TRBV21-1 is described as a pseudogene. There are 17 residues in the CDR3. The CDR3 sequence: CASSKALYRAGKETQYF. The CDR3 nucleotides read TGTGCCAGCAGCAAAGCGCTTTATCGAGCCGGGAAAGAGACCCAGTACTTC.

The chain combines TRBV20-1 with TRBJ2-7, with 9 positions matching TRBD1. The end of the DNA aligns better with TRBJ2-5, so the J call may be wrong. CDR3 length: 13 amino acids. Germline V gene sequence: CDR1 DFQATT, CDR2 SNEGSKA (reference sequence). The CDR3 DNA reads TGCAGTGCTAGTGGGACAGGGACCGAGACCCAGTACTTC. Protein product: CSASGTGTETQYF.

Only a few counts were recorded for this clonotype. The chain links TRBV29-1 to TRBJ1-2, with a possible D match to TRBD1 (6 bases). The germline CDR1 and CDR2 sequences are SQVTM and ANQGSEA. The CDR3 runs to 11 residues. The ends were cut back, 7 bases at V and 4 bases at J, with 10 bases in the middle. Here the CDR3 reads CSAGTSYGYTF. The CDR3 DNA reads as TGCAGCGCTGGGACATCCTATGGCTACACCTTC.

This clonotype was recorded once. The CDR3 region is CSASSSREGLGNIQYF. The CDR3 DNA is TGCAGTGCTAGCAGCTCCCGAGAGGGACTCGGAAACATTCAGTACTTC. V and J are TRBV20-1 and TRBJ2-4; D perhaps matches TRBD2 (6 bases). Germline CDR1 is DFQATT and CDR2 is SNEGSKA (reference sequence). The V and J ends lost 3 bases and 6 bases respectively, with 21 bases between them. This CDR3 has 16 residues.

The V and J genes are TRBV5-1 and TRBJ1-2, with unresolved D. Trimming took 0 bases from V and 12 from J, leaving 15 bases between them. CDR1 is SGHRS and CDR2 is YFSETQ in the germline V gene. The CDR3 consists of 13 residues. As DNA, the CDR3 is TGCGCCAGCAGCTTGGGAGGCCTACCCTATAACACCTTC. Translated: CASSLGGLPYNTF.

The gene calls are TRBV6-5 and TRBJ1-2; D is undetermined. V lost 2 bases and J 7 bases, leaving 11 bases between the germline ends. This CDR3 is 13 amino acids long. Germline V CDR1 and CDR2: MNHEY, SVGAGI. For the CDR3, the DNA is TGTGCCAGCAGTTACGAGCTCCTTCGTGGCTACACCTTC. Translating gives CASSYELLRGYTF.

This clonotype was recorded once. This sequence joins TRBV6-5 and TRBJ2-3, with D perhaps matching TRBD2 (5 bases). Germline CDR1 MNHEY, CDR2 SVGAGI. V lost 10 bases and J lost 1, with 18 bases in between. The CDR3 runs to 15 residues. This CDR3 reads CATPGRIRGTDTQYF. CDR3 in DNA: TGTGCCACCCCGGGAAGGATAAGAGGCACAGATACGCAGTATTTT.